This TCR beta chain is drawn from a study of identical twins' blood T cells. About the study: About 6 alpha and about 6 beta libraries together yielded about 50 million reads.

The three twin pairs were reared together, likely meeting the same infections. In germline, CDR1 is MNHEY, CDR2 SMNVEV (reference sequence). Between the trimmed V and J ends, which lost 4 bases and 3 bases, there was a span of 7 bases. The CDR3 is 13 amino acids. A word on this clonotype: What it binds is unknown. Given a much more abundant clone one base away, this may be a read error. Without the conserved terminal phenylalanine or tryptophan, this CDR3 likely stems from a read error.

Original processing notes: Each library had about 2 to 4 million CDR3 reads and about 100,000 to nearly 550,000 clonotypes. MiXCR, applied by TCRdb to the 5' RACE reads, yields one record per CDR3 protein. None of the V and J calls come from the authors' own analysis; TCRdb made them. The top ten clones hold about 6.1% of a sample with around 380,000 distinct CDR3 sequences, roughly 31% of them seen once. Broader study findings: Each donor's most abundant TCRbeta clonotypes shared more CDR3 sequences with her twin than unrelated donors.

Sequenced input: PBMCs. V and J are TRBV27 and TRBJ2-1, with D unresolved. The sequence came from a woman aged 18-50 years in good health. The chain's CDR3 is CASSYSIYNEQFL. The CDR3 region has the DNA TGTGCCAGCAGTTATAGCATCTACAATGAGCAGTTCCTC.